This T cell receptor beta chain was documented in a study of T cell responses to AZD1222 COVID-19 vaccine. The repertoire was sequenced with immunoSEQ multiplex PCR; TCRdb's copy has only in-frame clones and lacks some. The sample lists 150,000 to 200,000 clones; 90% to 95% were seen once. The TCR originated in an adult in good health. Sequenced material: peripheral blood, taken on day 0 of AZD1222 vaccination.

The CDR3 bases are TGTGCCAGCAGTGAATGGGCCCTGGGCGCTGAAGCTTTCTTT. Translating gives CASSEWALGAEAFF. The chain is built from TRBV6-1 and TRBJ1-1, with D unclear. CDR1 and CDR2 from the germline V gene are MNHNS and SASEGT. The CDR3 consists of 14 residues. With 2 bases removed from V and 6 bases from J, the gap between germline ends came to 13 bases.